This T cell receptor beta chain came from a study of monozygotic twins with inflammatory bowel disease. Study-wide results and caveats: Support for any single strong IBD-associated signal or clonotype was not found.

The CDR3 is 15 amino acids. As to this clonotype: What it recognizes is unknown.

The UMIs carried a 6-nucleotide sample barcode, and they were added by template switching. With the 5' RACE reads reprocessed, TCRdb shows one record per CDR3 protein and no DNA. The table for this sample gives around 410,000 distinct CDR3 sequences. The TCR originated in a human donor with ulcerative colitis or Crohn's disease, or a healthy co-twin of an affected twin (not recorded which). The chain has TRBV12-3 or TRBV12-4 and TRBJ2-2; TCRdb's D gene call, TRBD1, goes unchecked for lack of DNA. Material: blood. This CDR3 is CASRTGTGNTGELFF.